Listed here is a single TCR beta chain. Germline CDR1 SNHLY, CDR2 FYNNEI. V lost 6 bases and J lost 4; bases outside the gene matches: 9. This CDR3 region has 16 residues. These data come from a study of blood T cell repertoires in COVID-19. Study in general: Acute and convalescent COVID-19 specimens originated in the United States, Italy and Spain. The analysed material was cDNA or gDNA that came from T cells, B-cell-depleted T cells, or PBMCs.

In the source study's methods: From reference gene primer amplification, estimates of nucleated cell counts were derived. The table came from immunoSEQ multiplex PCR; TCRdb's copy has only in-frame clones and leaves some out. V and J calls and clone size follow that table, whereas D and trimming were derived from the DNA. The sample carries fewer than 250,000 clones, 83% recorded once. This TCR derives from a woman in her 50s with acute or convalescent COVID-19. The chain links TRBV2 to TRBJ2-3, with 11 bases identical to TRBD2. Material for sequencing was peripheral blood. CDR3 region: CASSRKTSGTADTQYF. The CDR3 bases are TGTGCCAGCAGCCGTAAGACTAGCGGGACTGCAGATACGCAGTATTTT.